Shown below are 24 T cell receptor beta chains from a single sample sequenced in a study of blood T cell repertoires in COVID-19. Repertoires were generated with immunoSEQ multiplex PCR, while TCRdb's copy carries only in-frame clones and drops some. The table includes approximately 130,000 clones, 55% to 75% detected once. Material: peripheral blood. The receptors stem from a woman between 65 and 79 years old with acute or convalescent COVID-19.

This chain joins TRBV7-8 and TRBJ2-7, with D possibly being TRBD2 (5 bases). Germline V CDR1 and CDR2: SGHVS, FQNEAQ. V lost 1 base to trimming and J lost 5 bases, with 12 bases between them. The CDR3 length is 14 residues. The CDR3 sequence: CASSLGGSPHEQYF. In DNA, the CDR3 is TGTGCCAGCAGCTTAGGTGGGAGCCCCCACGAGCAGTACTTC.

V is TRBV9 and J is TRBJ1-3; TRBD1 matches at 7 bases. This CDR3 is 17 amino acids long. V lost 0 bases, J lost 2 bases, and 8 bases stayed unmatched. CDR1 and CDR2 from the germline V gene are SGDLS and YYNGEE. CDR3 sequence reads: CASSVGTGDGPGNTIYF. In DNA, the CDR3 is TGTGCCAGCAGCGTAGGGACAGGTGACGGTCCTGGAAACACCATATATTTT.

The genes are TRBV5-1 and TRBJ2-5, with 9 positions matching TRBD1. Germline values: CDR1 SGHRS, CDR2 YFSETQ. The CDR3 loop spans 16 amino acids. The V gene end was trimmed by 0 bases and the J gene end by 4 bases; junction bases not matched to a gene: 7. The CDR3 region has the DNA TGCGCCAGCAGCTTGGCCGGGGACAGGGTGGTAGAGACCCAGTACTTC. It yields the protein CASSLAGDRVVETQYF.

The chain has TRBV6-5 and TRBJ1-1; D is unresolved. The germline V gene has CDR1 MNHEY and CDR2 SVGAGI. The CDR3 contains 13 residues. Trimming removed 5 bases from V and 1 base from J, with 8 bases in between. CDR3 coding DNA: TGTGCCAGCAGTATGGCAGAGAACACTGAAGCTTTCTTT. It codes for CASSMAENTEAFF.

This clone occurred once. The chain couples TRBV29-1 to TRBJ2-7, with D uncertain. V was trimmed by 4 bases and J by 3 bases, leaving 13 bases between them. The CDR3 spans 13 residues. The germline gives CDR1 SQVTM, CDR2 ANQGSEA. The CDR3 reads CSVGGLMGYEQYF. CDR3 bases: TGCAGCGTTGGCGGCCTTATGGGCTACGAGCAGTACTTC.

This clone was counted only a few times. The rearrangement joins TRBV7-8 to TRBJ2-7, with 8 positions matching TRBD2. This CDR3 region has 16 residues. The V and J ends lost 5 bases and 6 bases, in that order; junction bases with no gene match: 15. The V gene's germline CDR1 is SGHVS and CDR2 FQNEAQ. CDR3 nucleotides: TGTGCCAGCAGCCCTCACGAGGGGGGACTAGTATCCGAGCAGTACTTC. This translates into CASSPHEGGLVSEQYF.

The chain has TRBV6-4 and TRBJ2-3; 8 bases line up with TRBD1. CDR1 is MRHNA and CDR2 is SNTAGT in the germline V gene. Trimming removed 5 bases from V and 0 bases from J; junction bases left unmatched: 4. This CDR3 has 15 amino acids. The DNA of the CDR3 is TGTGCCAGCAGTCCGGACAGGGAGAGCACAGATACGCAGTATTTT. It encodes CASSPDRESTDTQYF.

The V call is TRBV5-6, the J call TRBJ2-1, with D possibly being TRBD2 (6 bases). Germline V lookup: CDR1 SGHDT, CDR2 YYEEEE. The CDR3 is 15 amino acids. V lost 3 bases and J lost 2, with 12 bases in between. This chain's CDR3 is CASSWRDAAYNEQFF. In nucleotides, the CDR3 is TGTGCCAGCAGCTGGAGGGACGCGGCCTACAATGAGCAGTTCTTC.

This rearrangement joins TRBV27 to TRBJ2-1, with D tentatively TRBD1 (5 bases). The ends were cut back, 6 bases at V and 4 bases at J, with 19 bases in the middle. Germline values: CDR1 MNHEY, CDR2 SMNVEV (reference sequence). This CDR3 has 16 amino acids. The CDR3 nucleotides read TGTGCCAGCAGGCACTACCCGGCAGGGCCGTACAATGAGCAGTTCTTC. Encoded protein: CASRHYPAGPYNEQFF.

The rearrangement links TRBV10-3 to TRBJ2-7; 13 nucleotides match TRBD2. CDR1 ENHRY and CDR2 SYGVKD come from the germline V gene. The CDR3 is 15 amino acids. V shed 6 bases and J 3 bases; nucleotides not matched to a gene: 5. The CDR3 loop reads CAIRSGLAGVYEQYF. In DNA, the CDR3 is TGTGCCATCAGAAGCGGACTAGCGGGAGTCTACGAGCAGTACTTC.

This clone was recorded a few times. The chain has TRBV19 and TRBJ2-5; TRBD1 matches 7 bases. Germline V gene sequence: CDR1 LNHDA, CDR2 SQIVND (reference sequence). The CDR3 is made up of 15 amino acids. V was pared by 4 bases and J by 2 bases, with 7 bases of the junction left unmatched. CDR3 in amino acids: CASSTTGAGQETQYF. CDR3 coding DNA: TGTGCCAGTAGTACCACAGGGGCCGGGCAAGAGACCCAGTACTTC.

The chain carries TRBV25-1 and TRBJ1-4; D uncertain. Trimming left V 8 bases short and J 7 bases short, with 23 bases between. The CDR3 loop spans 16 amino acids. CDR1 is MGHDK, CDR2 SYGVNS, per germline. CDR3 DNA sequence: TGTGCCAGCGGAATGGGCCTCGGGGTCAACTTTGAAAAACTGTTTTTT. It specifies CASGMGLGVNFEKLFF. Complete variable domain (other parts from reference TRBV25-1 and TRBJ1-4): EADIYQTPRYLVIGTGKKITLECSQTMGHDKMYWYQQDPGMELHLIHYSYGVNSTEKGDLSSESTVSRIRTEHFPLTLESARPSHTSQYLCASGMGLGVNFEKLFFGSGTQLSVL.

This clone was seen repeatedly, ten times or more. The J gene is TRBJ2-2, the V gene TRBV11-2, with D possibly TRBD1 on 6 matching bases. V lost 5 bases to trimming and J lost 3 bases, with 10 bases between them. The germline CDR1 and CDR2 sequences are SGHAT and FQNNGV. The CDR3 totals 14 residues. The CDR3: CASSRQVYTGELFF. As DNA, the CDR3 is TGTGCCAGCAGCCGACAGGTATACACCGGGGAGCTGTTTTTT. The full variable domain, with the rest looked up from reference TRBV11-2 and TRBJ2-2, is EAGVAQSPRYKIIEKRQSVAFWCNPISGHATLYWYQQILGQGPKLLIQFQNNGVVDDSQLPKDRFSAERLKGVDSTLKIQPAKLEDSAVYLCASSRQVYTGELFFGEGSRLTVL.

The rearrangement joins TRBV27 to TRBJ1-2, with a possible D match to TRBD1 (6 bases). CDR1 is MNHEY, CDR2 SMNVEV, per germline (reference sequence). V was cut by 6 bases and J by 1 base, with 9 bases left in between. This CDR3 is 13 amino acids long. CDR3 bases: TGTGCCAGCAGCTACAGGGATAACTATGGCTACACCTTC. Amino acids: CASSYRDNYGYTF.

This clone came up a few times. The V call is TRBV19, the J call TRBJ1-5; no definite D call. CDR1 LNHDA and CDR2 SQIVND come from the germline V gene (reference sequence). Trimming shortened V by 6 bases and J by 0 bases, and 9 bases separated the two germline ends. The CDR3 runs to 14 residues. The CDR3 coding sequence is TGTGCCAGTAGCCGAACTAATAGCAATCAGCCCCAGCATTTT. This gives the protein CASSRTNSNQPQHF.

The chain has TRBV19 and TRBJ2-5; TRBD2 agrees at 9 bases. The germline CDR1 and CDR2 sequences are LNHDA and SQIVND (reference sequence). This CDR3 has 16 residues. J lost 1 base, V lost 3 bases, and 6 bases had no gene match. The CDR3 DNA is TGTGCCAGTAGTATTGGGCGGGGGGGCCTCCAAGAGACCCAGTACTTC. This sequence encodes CASSIGRGGLQETQYF.

This sequence joins TRBV6-1 and TRBJ1-3; 9 bases line up with TRBD1. Trimming removed 3 bases from V and 5 bases from J; junction bases left unmatched: 5. The CDR3 loop spans 15 amino acids. The germline gives CDR1 MNHNS, CDR2 SASEGT. The CDR3, as DNA: TGTGCCAGCAGTGATCCACAGGGGGCAAGAAACACCATATATTTT. This gives the protein CASSDPQGARNTIYF.

The count of this clone is one. This chain joins TRBV6-5 and TRBJ1-6; D is possibly TRBD1 (5 bases). CDR1 is MNHEY and CDR2 is SVGAGI in the germline V gene. Trimming left V 4 bases short and J 7 bases short, with 17 bases between. This CDR3 has 16 amino acids. This CDR3 reads CASSSLGRVGNSPLHF. The CDR3 DNA sequence: TGTGCCAGCAGTTCCCTCGGCAGGGTGGGGAATTCACCCCTCCACTTT.

The chain employs TRBV6-5 and TRBJ1-1; D is unclear. CDR3 length equals 15 residues. CDR1 is MNHEY and CDR2 is SVGAGI in the germline V gene. The V end was cut by 0 bases, the J end by 1 base, with 9 bases between. CDR3 loop: CASSYSSRSNTEAFF. CDR3 in DNA: TGTGCCAGCAGTTACTCGAGCAGGTCGAACACTGAAGCTTTCTTT.

This sequence joins TRBV7-2 and TRBJ2-7; 7 bases line up with TRBD2. The CDR3 is 15 residues long. The J segment lost 1 base and the V segment lost 1 base, leaving 4 bases of the junction unmatched. CDR1 is SGHTA, CDR2 FQGNSA, per germline. The CDR3: CASSLGLAESYEQYF. CDR3 in DNA: TGTGCCAGCAGCTTAGGGCTAGCGGAATCCTACGAGCAGTACTTC.

The chain employs TRBV28 and TRBJ1-1; 7 bases fit TRBD1. V gave up 6 bases and J gave up 1 base; unmatched junction bases: 5. Germline V gene lookup returns CDR1 MDHEN and CDR2 SYDVKM. CDR3 length: 14 residues. CDR3: CASRIGGKNTEAFF. The CDR3 DNA reads TGTGCCAGCAGGATAGGGGGCAAGAACACTGAAGCTTTCTTT.

Notes on this clone: This likely traces to a read error, being one base from a far larger clone. This chain uses TRBV2 with TRBJ2-3; 11 nucleotides agree with TRBD1. The CDR3 has 14 amino acids. After removal of 4 bases from V and 4 bases from J, the junction contained 1 base not matched to a gene. Germline V CDR1 and CDR2: SNHLY, FYNNEI. CDR3 protein: CASSGTGGADTQYF. The CDR3, as DNA: TGTGCCAGCAGTGGGACAGGGGGCGCAGATACGCAGTATTTT.

Turning to this clone: The junction differs from germline at one of its ends, possibly a read error. The J gene is TRBJ1-1, the V gene TRBV7-2; the D is unclear. Germline values: CDR1 SGHTA, CDR2 FQGNSA. The CDR3 consists of 13 residues. In DNA form, the CDR3 reads TGTGCCAGCAGTTTAGATTCCTTCACTGAAGCTTTCTTT. Translation gives CASSLDSFTEAFF.

This chain joins TRBV5-1 and TRBJ2-3; D ambiguous. CDR1 SGHRS and CDR2 YFSETQ come from the germline V gene. Deletions cut 1 base from V and 2 bases from J, with 11 bases between. The CDR3 runs to 15 residues. CDR3 sequence reads: CASSLFGGHTDTQYF. As DNA, the CDR3 is TGCGCCAGCAGCTTGTTCGGCGGTCACACAGATACGCAGTATTTT.